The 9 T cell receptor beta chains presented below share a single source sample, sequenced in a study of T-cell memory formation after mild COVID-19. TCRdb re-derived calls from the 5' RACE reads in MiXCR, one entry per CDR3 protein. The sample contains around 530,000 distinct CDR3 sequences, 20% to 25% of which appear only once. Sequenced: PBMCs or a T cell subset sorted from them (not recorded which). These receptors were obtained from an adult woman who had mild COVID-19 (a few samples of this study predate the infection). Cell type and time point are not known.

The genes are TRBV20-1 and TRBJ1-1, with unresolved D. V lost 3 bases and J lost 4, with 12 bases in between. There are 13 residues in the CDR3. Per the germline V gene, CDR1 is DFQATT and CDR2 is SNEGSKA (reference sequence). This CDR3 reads CSASRGSSTEAFF. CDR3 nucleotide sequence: TGCAGTGCTAGCCGCGGGTCGAGCACTGAAGCTTTCTTT.

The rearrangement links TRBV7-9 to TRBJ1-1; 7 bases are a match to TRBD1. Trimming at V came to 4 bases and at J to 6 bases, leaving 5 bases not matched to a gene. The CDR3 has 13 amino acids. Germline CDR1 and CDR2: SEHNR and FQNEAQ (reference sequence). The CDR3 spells CASSSYRGAEAFF. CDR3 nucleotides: TGTGCCAGCAGCTCTTACAGGGGTGCTGAAGCTTTCTTT.

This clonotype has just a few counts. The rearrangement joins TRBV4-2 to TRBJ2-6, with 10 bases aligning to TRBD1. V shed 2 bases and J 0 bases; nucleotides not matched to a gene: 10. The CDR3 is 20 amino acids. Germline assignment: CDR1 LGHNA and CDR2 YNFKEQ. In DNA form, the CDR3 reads TGTGCCAGCAGCCAACGGGGCCCCGGGACAGGGGACTCTGGGGCCAACGTCCTGACTTTC. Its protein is CASSQRGPGTGDSGANVLTF.

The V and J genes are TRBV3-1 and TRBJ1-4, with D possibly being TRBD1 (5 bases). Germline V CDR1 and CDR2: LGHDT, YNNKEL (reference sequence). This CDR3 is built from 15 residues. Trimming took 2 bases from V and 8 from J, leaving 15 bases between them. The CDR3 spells CASSQRQGRREKLFF. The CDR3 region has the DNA TGTGCCAGCAGCCAACGCCAGGGACGGAGAGAAAAACTGTTTTTT.

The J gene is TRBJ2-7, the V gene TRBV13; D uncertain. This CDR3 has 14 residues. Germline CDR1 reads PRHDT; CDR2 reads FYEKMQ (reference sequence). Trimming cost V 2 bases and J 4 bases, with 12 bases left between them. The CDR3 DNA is TGTGCCAGCAGCTTATCAGGCAGCGATTACGAGCAGTACTTC. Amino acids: CASSLSGSDYEQYF.

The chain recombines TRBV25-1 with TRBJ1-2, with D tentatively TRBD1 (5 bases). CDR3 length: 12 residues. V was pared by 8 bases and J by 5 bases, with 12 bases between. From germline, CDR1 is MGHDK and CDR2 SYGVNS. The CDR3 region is CASRGGTYGYTF. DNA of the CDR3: TGTGCCAGCCGGGGGGGTACATATGGCTACACCTTC.

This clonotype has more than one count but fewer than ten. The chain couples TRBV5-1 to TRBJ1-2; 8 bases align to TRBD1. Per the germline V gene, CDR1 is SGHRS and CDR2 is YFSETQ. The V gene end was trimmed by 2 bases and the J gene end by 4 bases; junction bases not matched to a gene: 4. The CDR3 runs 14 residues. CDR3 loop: CASSFADRVYGYTF. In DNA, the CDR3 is TGCGCCAGCAGCTTCGCGGACAGGGTCTATGGCTACACCTTC.

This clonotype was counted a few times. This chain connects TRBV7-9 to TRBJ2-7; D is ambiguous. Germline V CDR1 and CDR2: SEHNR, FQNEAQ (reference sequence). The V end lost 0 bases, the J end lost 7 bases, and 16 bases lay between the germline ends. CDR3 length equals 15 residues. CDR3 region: CASSLANAPPLEQYF. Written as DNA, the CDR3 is TGTGCCAGCAGCTTAGCGAACGCGCCGCCTTTGGAGCAGTACTTC.

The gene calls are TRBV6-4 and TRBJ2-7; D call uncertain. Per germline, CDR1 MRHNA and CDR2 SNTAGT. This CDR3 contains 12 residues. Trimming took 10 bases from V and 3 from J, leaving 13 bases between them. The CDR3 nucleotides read TGTGCCACAGAGGATATCGGCTACGAGCAGTACTTC. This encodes CATEDIGYEQYF.